The source of this T cell receptor (beta chain) is a study of CD8 T cells in ankylosing spondylitis. This clonotype has at least ten counts. What it binds is unknown. The CDR3 extends over 13 amino acids. Looked up from germline, CDR1 is SGDLS and CDR2 is YYNGEE. Trimming cost V 0 bases and J 2 bases, with 5 bases left between them. The TCR beta libraries were generated through quantitative 5'-RACE incorporating molecular barcodes. TCRdb redid the calling of the 5' RACE reads with MiXCR, one entry per CDR3 protein. The sample yields about 220,000 distinct CDR3 sequences, roughly a tenth seen once. Overall study results and limits: Characteristic, it appeared, of ankylosing spondylitis blood was a TCR beta motif of seven or eight highly homologous variants.

The material sequenced was blood, either unsorted or a sorted T cell fraction (not recorded which). The chain combines TRBV9 with TRBJ2-5; D call uncertain. This receptor was taken from a male donor with ankylosing spondylitis or in good health (not recorded which). Here the CDR3 DNA reads TGTGCCAGCAGCGTAGGAGTTCAAGAGACCCAGTACTTC. The encoded protein is CASSVGVQETQYF.